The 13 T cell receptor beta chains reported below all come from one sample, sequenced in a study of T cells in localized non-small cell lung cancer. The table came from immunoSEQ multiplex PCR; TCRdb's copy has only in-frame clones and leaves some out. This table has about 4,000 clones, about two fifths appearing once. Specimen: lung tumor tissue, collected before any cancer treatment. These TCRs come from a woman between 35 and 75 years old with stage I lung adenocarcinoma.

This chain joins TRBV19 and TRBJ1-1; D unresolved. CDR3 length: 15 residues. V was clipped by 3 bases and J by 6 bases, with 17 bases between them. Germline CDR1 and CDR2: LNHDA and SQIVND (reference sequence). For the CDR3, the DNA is TGTGCCAGTAGTATCTTGAGGGCCACCCTTTCTGAAGCTTTCTTT. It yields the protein CASSILRATLSEAFF.

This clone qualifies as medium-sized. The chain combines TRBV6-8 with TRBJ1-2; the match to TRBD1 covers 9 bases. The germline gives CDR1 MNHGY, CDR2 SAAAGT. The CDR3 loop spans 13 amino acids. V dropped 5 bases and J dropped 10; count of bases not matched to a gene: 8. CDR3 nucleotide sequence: TGTGCCAGCAGTGCAAGAGGACAGGGGATCTACACCTTC. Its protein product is CASSARGQGIYTF.

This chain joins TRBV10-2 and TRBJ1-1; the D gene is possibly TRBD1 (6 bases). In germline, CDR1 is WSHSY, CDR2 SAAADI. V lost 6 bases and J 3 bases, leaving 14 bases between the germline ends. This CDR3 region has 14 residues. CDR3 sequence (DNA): TGCGCCAGCAGCCCCTTAGGGGGAGACACTGAAGCTTTCTTT. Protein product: CASSPLGGDTEAFF.

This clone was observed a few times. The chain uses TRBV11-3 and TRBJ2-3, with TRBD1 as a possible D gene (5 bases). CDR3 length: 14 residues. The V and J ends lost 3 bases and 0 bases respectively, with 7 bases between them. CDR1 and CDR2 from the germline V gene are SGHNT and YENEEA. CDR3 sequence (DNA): TGTGCCAGCAGCTTGACAGTTAGCACAGATACGCAGTATTTT. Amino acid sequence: CASSLTVSTDTQYF.

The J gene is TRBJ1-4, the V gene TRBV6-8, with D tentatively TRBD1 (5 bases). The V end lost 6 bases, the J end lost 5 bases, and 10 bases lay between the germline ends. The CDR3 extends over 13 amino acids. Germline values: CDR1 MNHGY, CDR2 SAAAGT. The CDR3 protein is CASRQGLNEKLFF. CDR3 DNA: TGTGCCAGCAGGCAGGGCCTCAATGAAAAACTGTTTTTT.

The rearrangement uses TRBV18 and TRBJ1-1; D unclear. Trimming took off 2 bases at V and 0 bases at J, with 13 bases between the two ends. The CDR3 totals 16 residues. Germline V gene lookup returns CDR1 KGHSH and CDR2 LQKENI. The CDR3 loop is CASSPSRESMNTEAFF. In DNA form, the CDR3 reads TGTGCCAGCTCACCATCAAGGGAATCGATGAACACTGAAGCTTTCTTT.

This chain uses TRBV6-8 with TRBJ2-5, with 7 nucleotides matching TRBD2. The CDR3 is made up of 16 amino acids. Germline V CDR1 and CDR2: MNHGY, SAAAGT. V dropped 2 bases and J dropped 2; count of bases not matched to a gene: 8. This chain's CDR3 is CASSYGGRAWQETQYF. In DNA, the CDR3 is TGTGCCAGCAGTTACGGAGGGAGGGCTTGGCAAGAGACCCAGTACTTC.

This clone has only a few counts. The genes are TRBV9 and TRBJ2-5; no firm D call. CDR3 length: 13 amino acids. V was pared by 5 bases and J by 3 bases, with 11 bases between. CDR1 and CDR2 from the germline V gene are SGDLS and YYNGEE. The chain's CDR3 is CASSDDWKETQYF. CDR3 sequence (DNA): TGTGCCAGCAGTGATGACTGGAAAGAGACCCAGTACTTC. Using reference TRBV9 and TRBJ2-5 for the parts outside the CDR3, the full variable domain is DSGVTQTPKHLITATGQRVTLRCSPRSGDLSVYWYQQSLDQGLQFLIQYYNGEERAKGNILERFSAQQFPDLHSELNLSSLELGDSALYFCASSDDWKETQYFGPGTRLLVL.

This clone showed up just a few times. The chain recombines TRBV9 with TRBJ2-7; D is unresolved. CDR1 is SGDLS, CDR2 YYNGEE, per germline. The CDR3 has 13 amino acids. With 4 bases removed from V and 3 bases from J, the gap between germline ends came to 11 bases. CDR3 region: CASSPPDGYEQYF. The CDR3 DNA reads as TGTGCCAGCAGCCCCCCCGACGGCTACGAGCAGTACTTC.

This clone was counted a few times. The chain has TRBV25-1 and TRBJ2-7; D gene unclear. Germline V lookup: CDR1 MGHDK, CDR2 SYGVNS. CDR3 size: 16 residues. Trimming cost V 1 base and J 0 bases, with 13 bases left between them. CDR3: CASSESVSGYSYEQYF. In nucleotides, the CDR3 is TGTGCCAGCAGTGAATCGGTATCCGGTTACTCCTACGAGCAGTACTTC.

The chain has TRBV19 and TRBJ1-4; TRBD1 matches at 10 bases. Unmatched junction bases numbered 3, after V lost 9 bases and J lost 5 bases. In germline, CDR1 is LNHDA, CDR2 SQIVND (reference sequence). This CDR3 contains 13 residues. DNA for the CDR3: TGTGCCAGCCAGGACAGGGGGAATGAAAAACTGTTTTTT. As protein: CASQDRGNEKLFF.

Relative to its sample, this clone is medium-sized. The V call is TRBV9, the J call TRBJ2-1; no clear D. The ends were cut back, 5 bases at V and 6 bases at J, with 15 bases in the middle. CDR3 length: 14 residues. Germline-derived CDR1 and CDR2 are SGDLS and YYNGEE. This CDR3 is CASSEPPRRNEQFF. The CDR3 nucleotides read TGTGCCAGCAGTGAACCACCGCGCCGCAATGAGCAGTTCTTC.

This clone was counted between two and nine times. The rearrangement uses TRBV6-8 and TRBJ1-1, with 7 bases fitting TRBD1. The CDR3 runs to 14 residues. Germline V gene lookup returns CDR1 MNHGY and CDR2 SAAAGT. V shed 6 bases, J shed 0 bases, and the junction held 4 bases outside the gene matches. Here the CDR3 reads CASRLGQLNTEAFF. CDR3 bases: TGTGCCAGCAGGCTGGGACAGCTGAACACTGAAGCTTTCTTT.